These 8 T cell receptor beta chains originate from one sample sequenced in a study of long-term antiretroviral therapy in people with HIV. Survey level was the resolution at which the v3.0 immunoSEQ assay ran. Generated by immunoSEQ multiplex PCR, the TCRdb table keeps only in-frame clones and is missing some. The table includes 34,000 or so clones, 85% detected once. Sequenced material: unsorted PBMCs, taken roughly 3.3 years after starting antiretroviral therapy. Every receptor here comes from a man between 18 and 29 years old with HIV.

V usage is TRBV11-3 and J usage is TRBJ2-1; the match to TRBD1 covers 9 bases. V lost 5 bases and J lost 7; bases outside the gene matches: 6. Germline CDR1 reads SGHNT; CDR2 reads YENEEA. CDR3 length: 14 amino acids. The CDR3 coding sequence is TGTGCCAGCAGCATCACCGGGACAGGGAATGAGCAGTTCTTC. Its translation: CASSITGTGNEQFF. Full variable domain (rest looked up from reference TRBV11-3 and TRBJ2-1): EAGVVQSPRYKIIEKKQPVAFWCNPISGHNTLYWYLQNLGQGPELLIRYENEEAVDDSQLPKDRFSAERLKGVDSTLKIQPAELGDSAVYLCASSITGTGNEQFFGPGTRLTVL.

The chain combines TRBV11-2 with TRBJ1-2; a possible D gene is TRBD1 (6 bases). Looked up from germline, CDR1 is SGHAT and CDR2 is FQNNGV. This CDR3 region has 15 residues. V was cut by 5 bases and J by 5 bases, with 18 bases left in between. CDR3 loop: CASSPLRGSGYGYTF. Written as DNA, the CDR3 is TGTGCCAGCAGCCCCCTCAGGGGAAGCGGATATGGCTACACCTTC.

This rearrangement joins TRBV14 to TRBJ1-2; 8 nucleotides agree with TRBD1. The ends lost 1 base at V and 2 bases at J; junction bases unmatched: 15. This CDR3 has 19 residues. In germline, CDR1 is SGHDN, CDR2 FVKESK. Written as DNA, the CDR3 is TGTGCCAGCAGCCAAGCCGGACAACAGGGGGGATCCCTAAACTATGGCTACACCTTC. Residues: CASSQAGQQGGSLNYGYTF. Using reference TRBV14 and TRBJ1-2 for the parts outside the CDR3, the full variable domain is EAGVTQFPSHSVIEKGQTVTLRCDPISGHDNLYWYRRVMGKEIKFLLHFVKESKQDESGMPNNRFLAERTGGTYSTLKVQPAELEDSGVYFCASSQAGQQGGSLNYGYTFGSGTRLTVV.

A word on this clone: Additional DNA sequences in this sample encode the identical CDR3. The V gene is TRBV9, the J gene TRBJ1-6; no reliable D call. V lost 3 bases, J lost 2 bases, and 3 bases lay in between. Germline CDR1 SGDLS, CDR2 YYNGEE. The CDR3 has 13 amino acids. This chain's CDR3 is CASSEAYNSPLHF. CDR3 sequence (DNA): TGTGCCAGCAGCGAGGCCTATAATTCACCCCTCCACTTT.

This clone was recorded a few times. The chain recombines TRBV27 with TRBJ1-2; no clear D. Germline CDR1 and CDR2: MNHEY and SMNVEV (reference sequence). With 2 bases removed from V and 0 bases from J, the gap between germline ends came to 7 bases. The CDR3 spans 14 residues. CDR3 protein: CASSLRGTNYGYTF. In nucleotides, the CDR3 is TGTGCCAGCAGTTTACGAGGTACTAACTATGGCTACACCTTC.

The rearrangement joins TRBV14 to TRBJ2-7, with TRBD1 matching over 10 bases. Looked up from germline, CDR1 is SGHDN and CDR2 is FVKESK. V lost 5 bases, J lost 3 bases, and 4 bases stayed unmatched. CDR3 length equals 14 residues. The DNA of the CDR3 is TGTGCCAGCAGCTCTGGGACAGGGGACTACGAGCAGTACTTC. Translation: CASSSGTGDYEQYF.

The chain uses TRBV5-1 and TRBJ2-1; 7 positions match TRBD2. The CDR3 length is 15 residues. V lost 0 bases to trimming and J lost 5 bases; unmatched junction nucleotides: 5. Germline V lookup: CDR1 SGHRS, CDR2 YFSETQ. The CDR3 protein is CASSLGLAKNNEQFF. CDR3 DNA sequence: TGCGCCAGCAGCTTGGGACTAGCAAAGAACAATGAGCAGTTCTTC.

The chain links TRBV5-6 to TRBJ1-1, with D possibly being TRBD1 (5 bases). Germline CDR1 SGHDT, CDR2 YYEEEE. The CDR3 length is 14 residues. The germline V and J ends were trimmed by 4 bases and 3 bases, with 13 bases remaining between them. CDR3 sequence (DNA): TGTGCCAGCAGCCCGGACGTAGGGGACACTGAAGCTTTCTTT. This gives the protein CASSPDVGDTEAFF.